This T cell receptor beta chain was found in a study of T cell repertoires in cytomegalovirus infection. Study in general: Signatures in public TCR beta sequences pointed to both CMV infection and matching HLA type.

With 4 bases removed from V and 2 bases from J, the gap between germline ends came to 5 bases. CDR1 is SGDLS and CDR2 is YYNGEE in the germline V gene. This CDR3 comprises 12 residues. To note about this clonotype: The missing conserved phenylalanine or tryptophan at the end of this CDR3 makes a read error likely.

MiXCR, applied by TCRdb to the reads, yields one record per CDR3 protein. This table has around 240,000 distinct CDR3 sequences, 22% appearing once. Specimen: CD8+ T cells from PBMCs. V gene TRBV9 combines with J gene TRBJ2-3; D gene uncertain. The sequence came from a human donor in good health (CMV status not recorded). Some clones in this sample may be carry-over from other donors' samples. The chain's CDR3 is CASSPNTDTQYL. The CDR3 DNA reads as TGTGCCAGCAGCCCCAACACAGATACGCAGTATTTA.